These T cell receptor beta chains were read from a single sample in a study of blood T cell repertoires in COVID-19. The method was immunoSEQ multiplex PCR; TCRdb's version includes in-frame clones alone and lacks a portion of them. This table has roughly 330,000 clones, more than 70% appearing once. Sequenced sample: PBMCs or T cells enriched from blood (not recorded which). Receptor source: a woman aged 25 to 39 who had recovered from COVID-19. Both conserved end residues are part of each CDR3. D genes are given only for firm matches. Only some rows state a clone size, as once, few, many or a class for expanded clones.

len	v_gene	d_gene	abundance	j_gene	CDR3nt	CDR3aa
16	TRBV6-5	-	-	TRBJ1-1	TGTGCCAGCAGTTACAGTGGGGGGTTCATGAACACTGAAGCTTTCTTT	CASSYSGGFMNTEAFF
15	TRBV6-5	TRBD1	-	TRBJ1-1	TGTGCCAGCACCCCCGGGACAGGGCGGTTCACTGAAGCTTTCTTT	CASTPGTGRFTEAFF
16	TRBV28	-	-	TRBJ1-5	TGTGCCAGCAGTTCCGAGACAGTAGTTGCCCATCAGCCCCAGCATTTT	CASSSETVVAHQPQHF
13	TRBV6-5	TRBD1	few	TRBJ2-7	TGTGCCAGCACCCGACAGGGTTCCTACGAGCAGTACTTC	CASTRQGSYEQYF
14	TRBV4-1	-	-	TRBJ1-2	TGCGCCAGCAGCCAAGAAGGTTGGCTGGGCGGCTACACCTTC	CASSQEGWLGGYTF
15	TRBV3-1/TRBV3-2	-	-	TRBJ1-4	TGTGCCAGCAGCCAAACAGGGCCCCGTGATGAAAAACTGTTTTTT	CASSQTGPRDEKLFF
13	TRBV14	-	-	TRBJ2-3	TGTGCCAGCAGCCCCTACAGCACAGATACGCAGTATTTT	CASSPYSTDTQYF
15	TRBV5-1	TRBD1	few	TRBJ1-2	TGCGCCAGCAGTGAGGTTGGCGTAGGGGGCTCTGGCTACACCTTC	CASSEVGVGGSGYTF
15	TRBV7-2	-	-	TRBJ1-6	TGTGCCAGCAGCTTCTCCGGGTTCTATAATTCACCCCTCCACTTT	CASSFSGFYNSPLHF
13	TRBV5-5	-	once	TRBJ1-5	TGTGCCAGCAGCTTGGCCGAGGATCAGCCCCAGCATTTT	CASSLAEDQPQHF
13	TRBV5-1	-	-	TRBJ1-2	TGCGCCAGCAGCTTCACAGGGTTGGATGGCTACACCTTC	CASSFTGLDGYTF
13	TRBV12-3/TRBV12-4	TRBD1	-	TRBJ1-3	TGTGCCAGCAGTTGGGACAGGGGAAACACCATATATTTT	CASSWDRGNTIYF
18	TRBV6-4	-	-	TRBJ1-6	TGTGCCAGCACCTACGTGCTACCTCGTTGCGCCTATAATTCACCCCTCCACTTT	CASTYVLPRCAYNSPLHF
15	TRBV27	TRBD1	-	TRBJ1-1	TGTGCCAGCAGTTTATCCTCGGACAGGGGGCTTAGGGCTTTCTTT	CASSLSSDRGLRAFF